This T cell receptor (beta chain) appears in the sequencing data of a study of radiotherapy plus CTLA-4 blockade in lung cancer. Background on the study: Objective responses emerged in roughly 20% of patients, and 25% to 40% attained disease control.

Germline V lookup: CDR1 SGHRS, CDR2 YFSETQ. The trim removed 2 bases at V and 5 bases at J, leaving 2 bases unmatched. The CDR3 runs 15 residues. Note on this clone: Its antigen is as yet unknown. Other DNA sequences in the same sample also yield this CDR3.

Study conclusions and caveats: In blood, TCR clones derived from the tumor expanded after radiotherapy plus ipilimumab. Early clonal dynamics of blood T cells, together with interferon-beta, were reported as the best response predictor.

Some clones are missing from TCRdb's copy, which holds only in-frame ones; the method was immunoSEQ multiplex PCR. The table shows some 34,000 clones, with about two thirds occurring only once. Those with chemo-refractory metastatic non-small-cell lung cancer were treated with focal radiation combined with CTLA-4 blockade using ipilimumab. The J gene is TRBJ2-2, the V gene TRBV5-1, with TRBD1 identical over 11 bases. The TCR comes from a human donor with non-small cell lung cancer who had stable disease on radiotherapy plus ipilimumab. The starting material was peripheral blood, obtained from a patient treated with radiotherapy plus ipilimumab. The CDR3: CASSFRDRGTGELFF. As DNA, the CDR3 is TGCGCCAGCAGCTTCCGGGACAGGGGGACCGGGGAGCTGTTTTTT.